These T cell receptor beta chains were read from a single sample in a study of CD4+ T cells in melanoma. Libraries were prepared by immunoSEQ multiplex PCR; TCRdb keeps only in-frame clonotypes and omits some of them. Among 90,000 to 130,000 clones, 92% were seen once, and the ten largest hold 3.3%. The sample consisted of peripheral blood. The origin of the receptors is a human donor with melanoma. CDR3s include the opening cysteine and the closing phenylalanine or tryptophan. D genes are given only for firm matches. Size is omitted from some rows. Given values are once, few, many or a class for expanded clones.

d_gene	v_gene	abundance	j_gene	CDR3aa	CDR3nt
NA	TRBV28	NA	TRBJ2-7	CASSTPGRHPYF	TGTGCCAGCAGTACCCCTGGGAGGCATCCGTACTTC
TRBD2	TRBV5-1	NA	TRBJ2-1	CASLVAGGPGNEQFF	TGCGCCAGCCTCGTGGCGGGGGGGCCTGGGAATGAGCAGTTCTTC
NA	TRBV2	NA	TRBJ2-7	CASKRGSYEQYF	TGTGCCAGCAAGAGGGGATCCTACGAGCAGTACTTC
NA	TRBV30	once	TRBJ2-2	CAWCAALTGELFF	TGTGCCTGGTGTGCGGCCCTCACCGGGGAGCTGTTTTTT
NA	TRBV18	NA	TRBJ2-1	CASSPPVVYNEQFF	TGTGCCAGCTCACCACCGGTAGTCTACAATGAGCAGTTCTTC
NA	TRBV5-1	NA	TRBJ2-5	CASSLEAVETQYF	TGCGCCAGCAGCTTGGAGGCCGTGGAGACCCAGTACTTC
TRBD1	TRBV10-3	NA	TRBJ1-1	CAISDATGVNTEAFF	TGTGCCATCAGTGATGCCACAGGGGTGAACACTGAAGCTTTCTTT
NA	TRBV28	NA	TRBJ2-3	CASSPIDNASTDTQYF	TGTGCCAGCAGCCCTATCGACAATGCTAGCACAGATACGCAGTATTTT
NA	TRBV7-9	once	TRBJ2-3	CASTGGVYTDTQYF	TGTGCCAGCACCGGGGGCGTCTACACAGATACGCAGTATTTT
TRBD1	TRBV29-1	NA	TRBJ2-2	CSVEGTVDTGELFF	TGCAGCGTTGAGGGGACAGTTGACACCGGGGAGCTGTTTTTT
NA	TRBV5-1	few	TRBJ1-3	CASSLDLAGNTIYF	TGCGCCAGCAGCTTGGACCTCGCTGGAAACACCATATATTTT
NA	TRBV7-2	NA	TRBJ2-5	CASSLGEGGTQYF	TGTGCCAGCAGCTTAGGGGAGGGGGGGACCCAGTACTTC
NA	TRBV18	NA	TRBJ2-7	CASSSTSSRAYEQYF	TGTGCCAGCTCAAGTACTAGCTCTCGAGCCTACGAGCAGTACTTC
TRBD2	TRBV9	once	TRBJ2-3	CASSVEAGARDTQYF	TGTGCCAGCAGCGTAGAGGCGGGAGCGAGGGATACGCAGTATTTT
NA	TRBV6-4	NA	TRBJ1-2	CASSEELGGGYGYTF	TGTGCCAGCAGTGAGGAGTTAGGAGGAGGGTATGGCTACACCTTC
TRBD1	TRBV11-3	NA	TRBJ2-5	CASSHRTGDGETQYF	TGTGCCAGCAGCCATCGGACAGGGGACGGAGAGACCCAGTACTTC
NA	TRBV30	few	TRBJ1-5	CAWSPHNQPQHF	TGTGCCTGGAGTCCGCATAATCAGCCCCAGCATTTT
NA	TRBV2	NA	TRBJ2-1	CASSELSGGYNEQFF	TGTGCCAGCAGTGAGCTAAGTGGAGGCTACAATGAGCAGTTCTTC
TRBD2	TRBV4-1	NA	TRBJ2-1	CASSQAERGANNEQFF	TGCGCCAGCAGCCAAGCCGAGCGGGGGGCCAACAATGAGCAGTTCTTC
TRBD1	TRBV7-2	NA	TRBJ1-6	CASSPPTGGASPLHF	TGTGCCAGCAGCCCCCCGACAGGGGGCGCTTCACCCCTCCACTTT
TRBD1	TRBV11-3	NA	TRBJ2-2	CASSLGQGALGELFF	TGTGCCAGCAGCTTGGGACAGGGGGCGTTGGGGGAGCTGTTTTTT
TRBD2	TRBV2	NA	TRBJ2-3	CAMAASGSPDTQYF	TGTGCCATGGCAGCTAGCGGGAGTCCAGATACGCAGTATTTT
NA	TRBV27	NA	TRBJ2-5	CASSLGETQYF	TGTGCCAGCAGTTTGGGAGAGACCCAGTACTTC
TRBD1	TRBV5-1	NA	TRBJ1-1	CASSLGTAESTEAFF	TGCGCCAGCAGCCTCGGGACAGCTGAAAGCACTGAAGCTTTCTTT
NA	TRBV4-1	NA	TRBJ1-1	CASSQQGWSTEAFF	TGCGCCAGCAGCCAACAGGGTTGGAGCACTGAAGCTTTCTTT
NA	TRBV6-1	NA	TRBJ2-3	CASSYPDTQYF	TGTGCCAGCAGCTATCCAGATACGCAGTATTTT
TRBD2	TRBV2	NA	TRBJ2-3	CASSEEGSGDTQYF	TGTGCCAGCAGTGAAGAGGGTAGCGGGGATACGCAGTATTTT
TRBD1	TRBV2	NA	TRBJ1-6	CASRSGTGISPLHF	TGTGCCAGCAGGTCCGGGACAGGGATTTCACCCCTCCACTTT
TRBD2	TRBV12-5	NA	TRBJ2-1	CASGLAGPLNEQFF	TGTGCTAGTGGCCTAGCGGGGCCACTCAATGAGCAGTTCTTC
NA	TRBV2	NA	TRBJ2-5	CASSDWKTQYF	TGTGCCAGCAGTGATTGGAAGACCCAGTACTTC
TRBD1	TRBV6-1	NA	TRBJ2-5	CASSNPRTGEETQYF	TGTGCCAGCAGCAACCCCCGGACAGGGGAAGAGACCCAGTACTTC
TRBD1	TRBV5-1	NA	TRBJ2-5	CASSVQGAWGEDF	TGCGCCAGCAGTGTCCAGGGGGCATGGGGTGAGGACTTC
NA	TRBV19	NA	TRBJ1-1	CASSITGVWTEAFF	TGTGCCAGTAGTATTACCGGAGTTTGGACTGAAGCTTTCTTT
NA	TRBV7-9	NA	TRBJ2-7	CASSLKSGEQYF	TGTGCCAGCAGCTTAAAGTCCGGCGAGCAGTACTTC
NA	TRBV6-5	NA	TRBJ1-5	CASLPGQLSNQPQHF	TGTGCCAGCCTCCCAGGGCAGCTTAGCAATCAGCCCCAGCATTTT
NA	TRBV28	NA	TRBJ1-2	CASSPASRYTF	TGTGCCAGCAGTCCGGCGAGCCGCTACACCTTC
TRBD2	TRBV27	NA	TRBJ2-5	CASSPGIGLAGVKDQETQYF	TGTGCCAGCAGTCCCGGAATTGGACTAGCGGGAGTGAAAGACCAAGAGACCCAGTACTTC
NA	TRBV14	NA	TRBJ2-5	CASSQQPQETQYF	TGTGCCAGCAGCCAACAGCCACAAGAGACCCAGTACTTC
TRBD2	TRBV9	once	TRBJ2-1	CASSPRVAGGNNEQFF	TGTGCCAGCAGCCCACGGGTAGCGGGGGGAAACAATGAGCAGTTCTTC
NA	TRBV7-2	few	TRBJ2-2	CASSRSLSNTGELFF	TGTGCCAGCAGCCGGAGCTTATCGAACACCGGGGAGCTGTTTTTT
NA	TRBV29-1	NA	TRBJ2-3	CSVVGEGGTDTQYF	TGCAGCGTTGTAGGTGAGGGTGGTACAGATACGCAGTATTTT
NA	TRBV28	once	TRBJ2-5	CASSLTGSGSETQYF	TGTGCCAGCAGTTTAACAGGCTCGGGGTCGGAGACCCAGTACTTC
NA	TRBV7-3	NA	TRBJ2-5	CASSSMGFQETQYF	TGTGCCAGCAGCTCGATGGGGTTCCAAGAGACCCAGTACTTC
NA	TRBV10-3	once	TRBJ1-1	CAIKPGPNTEAFF	TGTGCCATCAAACCCGGGCCTAACACTGAAGCTTTCTTT
TRBD2	TRBV6-4	NA	TRBJ2-3	CASSGGGDTQYF	TGTGCCAGCAGCGGGGGGGGAGATACGCAGTATTTT
NA	TRBV5-1	NA	TRBJ2-2	CASSLGQHTGELFF	TGCGCCAGCAGCTTGGGACAGCACACCGGGGAGCTGTTTTTT
NA	TRBV7-2	NA	TRBJ2-2	CASSIQGVGELFF	TGTGCCAGCAGTATACAGGGCGTCGGGGAGCTGTTTTTT
TRBD2	TRBV4-1	NA	TRBJ2-1	CASSQNLAGSYNEQFF	TGCGCCAGCAGCCAAAATCTAGCGGGGTCCTACAATGAGCAGTTCTTC
NA	TRBV5-5	NA	TRBJ1-2	CASSLGAYYGYTF	TGTGCCAGCAGCTTGGGGGCTTACTATGGCTACACCTTC
NA	TRBV19	once	TRBJ2-3	CASSIESRSTDTQYF	TGTGCCAGTAGTATCGAGAGTAGAAGCACAGATACGCAGTATTTT
NA	TRBV7-2	NA	TRBJ2-7	CASSFFGSSSYEQYF	TGTGCCAGCAGCTTCTTCGGGAGCTCATCCTACGAGCAGTACTTC
NA	TRBV19	NA	TRBJ1-2	CASSSHRALLYGYTF	TGTGCCAGTAGTTCCCACAGGGCGCTACTGTATGGCTACACCTTC
TRBD2	TRBV19	NA	TRBJ2-3	CASALAGGGTDTQYF	TGTGCCAGTGCACTAGCGGGAGGCGGCACAGATACGCAGTATTTT